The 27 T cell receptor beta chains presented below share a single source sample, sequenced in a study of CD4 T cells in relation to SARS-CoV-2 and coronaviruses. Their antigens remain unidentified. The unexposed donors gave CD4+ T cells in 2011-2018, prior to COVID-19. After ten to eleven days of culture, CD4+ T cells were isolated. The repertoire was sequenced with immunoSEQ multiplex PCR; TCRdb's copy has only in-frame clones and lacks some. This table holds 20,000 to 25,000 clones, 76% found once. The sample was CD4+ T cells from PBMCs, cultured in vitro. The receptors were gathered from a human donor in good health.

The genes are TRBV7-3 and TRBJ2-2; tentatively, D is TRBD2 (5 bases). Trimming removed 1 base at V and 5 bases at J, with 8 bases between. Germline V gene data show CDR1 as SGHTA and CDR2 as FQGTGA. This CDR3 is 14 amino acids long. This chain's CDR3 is CASSLNSGTGELFF. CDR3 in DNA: TGTGCCAGCAGCTTAAATTCGGGGACCGGGGAGCTGTTTTTT.

The CDR3 DNA reads as TGTGCCAGCAGGGGGAGGGGGCTCACAGATACGCAGTATTTT. Protein: CASRGRGLTDTQYF. The chain carries TRBV6-5 and TRBJ2-3, with D perhaps being TRBD1 or TRBD2 (7 bases each). Per the germline V gene, CDR1 is MNHEY and CDR2 is SVGAGI. Trimming removed 6 bases at V and 2 bases at J, with 12 bases between. The CDR3 has 14 amino acids.

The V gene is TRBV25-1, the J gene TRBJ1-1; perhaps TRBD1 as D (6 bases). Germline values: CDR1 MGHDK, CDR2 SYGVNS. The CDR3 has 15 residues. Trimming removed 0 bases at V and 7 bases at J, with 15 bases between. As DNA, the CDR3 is TGTGCCAGCAGTGAATACGGAGGGGGAGGGGGTGAAGCTTTCTTT. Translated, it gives CASSEYGGGGGEAFF.

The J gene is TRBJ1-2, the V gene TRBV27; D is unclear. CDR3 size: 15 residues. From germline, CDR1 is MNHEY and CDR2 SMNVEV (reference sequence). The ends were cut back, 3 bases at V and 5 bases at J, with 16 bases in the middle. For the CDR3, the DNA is TGTGCCAGCAGTTTGTACCCATCGTCGGGGTATGGCTACACCTTC. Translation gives CASSLYPSSGYGYTF.

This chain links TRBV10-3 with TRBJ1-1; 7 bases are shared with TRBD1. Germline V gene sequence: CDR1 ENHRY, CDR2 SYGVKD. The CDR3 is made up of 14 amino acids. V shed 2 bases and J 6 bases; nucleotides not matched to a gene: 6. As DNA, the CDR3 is TGTGCCATCAGTGAGACGGCAGGGGGATCTGAAGCTTTCTTT. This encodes CAISETAGGSEAFF.

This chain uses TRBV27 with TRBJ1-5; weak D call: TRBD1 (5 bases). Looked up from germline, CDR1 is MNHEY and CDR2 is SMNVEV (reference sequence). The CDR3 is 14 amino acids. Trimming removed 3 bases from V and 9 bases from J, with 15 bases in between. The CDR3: CASSFSQGGSPQHF. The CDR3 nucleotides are TGTGCCAGCAGTTTTAGTCAGGGCGGATCGCCCCAGCATTTT.

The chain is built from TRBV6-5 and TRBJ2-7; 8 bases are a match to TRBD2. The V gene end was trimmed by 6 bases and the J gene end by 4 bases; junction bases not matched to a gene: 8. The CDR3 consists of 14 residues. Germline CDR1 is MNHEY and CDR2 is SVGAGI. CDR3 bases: TGTGCCAGCAGAACCAGCGGGAGTCAGTACGAGCAGTACTTC. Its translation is CASRTSGSQYEQYF.

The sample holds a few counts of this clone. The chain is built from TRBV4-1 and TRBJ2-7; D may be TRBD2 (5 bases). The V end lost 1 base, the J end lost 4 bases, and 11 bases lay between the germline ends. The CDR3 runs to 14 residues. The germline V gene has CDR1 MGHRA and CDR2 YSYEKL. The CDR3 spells CASSQGLGDYEQYF. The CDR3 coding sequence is TGCGCCAGCAGCCAAGGACTCGGGGATTACGAGCAGTACTTC.

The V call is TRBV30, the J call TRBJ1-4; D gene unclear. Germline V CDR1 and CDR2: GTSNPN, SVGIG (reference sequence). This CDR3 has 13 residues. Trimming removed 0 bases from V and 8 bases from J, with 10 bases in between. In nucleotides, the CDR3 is TGTGCCTGGAGTGTACGGGATCGGGAAAAACTGTTTTTT. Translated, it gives CAWSVRDREKLFF.

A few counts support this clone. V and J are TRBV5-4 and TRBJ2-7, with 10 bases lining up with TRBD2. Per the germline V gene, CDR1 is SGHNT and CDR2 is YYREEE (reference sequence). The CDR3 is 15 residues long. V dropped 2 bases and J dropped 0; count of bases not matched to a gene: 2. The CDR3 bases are TGTGCCAGCAGCTTAGCTAGCGGGAGCTCCTACGAGCAGTACTTC. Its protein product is CASSLASGSSYEQYF. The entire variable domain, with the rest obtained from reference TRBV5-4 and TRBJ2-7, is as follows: ETGVTQSPTHLIKTRGQQVTLRCSSQSGHNTVSWYQQALGQGPQFIFQYYREEENGRGNFPPRFSGLQFPNYSSELNVNALELDDSALYLCASSLASGSSYEQYFGPGTRLTVT.

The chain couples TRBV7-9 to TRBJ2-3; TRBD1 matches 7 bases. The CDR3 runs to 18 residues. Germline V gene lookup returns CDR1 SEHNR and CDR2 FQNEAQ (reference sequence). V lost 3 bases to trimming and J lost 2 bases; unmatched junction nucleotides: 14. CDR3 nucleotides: TGTGCCAGCAGCTTCAGTAGACAGGGAAATTTCTTCACAGATACGCAGTATTTT. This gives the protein CASSFSRQGNFFTDTQYF.

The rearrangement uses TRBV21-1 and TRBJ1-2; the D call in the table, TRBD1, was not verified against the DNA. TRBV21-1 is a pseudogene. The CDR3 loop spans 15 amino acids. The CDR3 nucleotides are TGTGCCAGCAGCAGGGAACAGGGGGCGCAACGAGGCTACACCTTC. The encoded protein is CASSREQGAQRGYTF.

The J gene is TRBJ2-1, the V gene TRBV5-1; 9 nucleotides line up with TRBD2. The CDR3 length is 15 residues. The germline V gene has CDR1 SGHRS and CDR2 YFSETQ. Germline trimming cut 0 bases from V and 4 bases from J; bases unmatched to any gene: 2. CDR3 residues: CASSLETSGYNEQFF. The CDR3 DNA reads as TGCGCCAGCAGCTTGGAGACTAGCGGATACAATGAGCAGTTCTTC.

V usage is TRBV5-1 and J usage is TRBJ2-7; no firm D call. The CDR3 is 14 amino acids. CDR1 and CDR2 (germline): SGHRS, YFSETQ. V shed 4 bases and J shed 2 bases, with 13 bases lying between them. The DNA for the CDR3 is TGCGCCAGCAGCCCCCGTGGCGCAACCTACGAGCAGTACTTC. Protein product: CASSPRGATYEQYF. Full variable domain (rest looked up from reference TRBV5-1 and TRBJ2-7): KAGVTQTPRYLIKTRGQQVTLSCSPISGHRSVSWYQQTPGQGLQFLFEYFSETQRNKGNFPGRFSGRQFSNSRSEMNVSTLELGDSALYLCASSPRGATYEQYFGPGTRLTVT.

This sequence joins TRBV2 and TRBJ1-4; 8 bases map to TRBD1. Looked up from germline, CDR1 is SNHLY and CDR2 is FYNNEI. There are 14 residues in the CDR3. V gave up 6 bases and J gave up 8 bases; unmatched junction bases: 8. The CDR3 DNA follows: TGTGCCAGCAGGCCAGGGGGCGGTGGAGAAAAACTGTTTTTT. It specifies CASRPGGGGEKLFF.

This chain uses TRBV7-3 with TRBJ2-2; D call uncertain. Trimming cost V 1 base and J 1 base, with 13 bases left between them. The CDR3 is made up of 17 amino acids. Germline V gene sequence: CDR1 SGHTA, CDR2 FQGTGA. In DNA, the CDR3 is TGTGCCAGCAGCTTAAGGGCCTCAAACTTGAACACCGGGGAGCTGTTTTTT. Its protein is CASSLRASNLNTGELFF. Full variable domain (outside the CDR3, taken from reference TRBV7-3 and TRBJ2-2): GAGVSQTPSNKVTEKGKYVELRCDPISGHTALYWYRQSLGQGPEFLIYFQGTGAADDSGLPNDRFFAVRPEGSVSTLKIQRTERGDSAVYLCASSLRASNLNTGELFFGEGSRLTVL.

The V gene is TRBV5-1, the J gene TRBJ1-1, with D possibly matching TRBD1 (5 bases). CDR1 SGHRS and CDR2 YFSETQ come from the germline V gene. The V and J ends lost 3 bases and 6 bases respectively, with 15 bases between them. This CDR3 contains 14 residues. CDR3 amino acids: CASSSEPTGPEAFF. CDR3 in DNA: TGCGCCAGCAGCTCGGAACCGACGGGACCTGAAGCTTTCTTT.

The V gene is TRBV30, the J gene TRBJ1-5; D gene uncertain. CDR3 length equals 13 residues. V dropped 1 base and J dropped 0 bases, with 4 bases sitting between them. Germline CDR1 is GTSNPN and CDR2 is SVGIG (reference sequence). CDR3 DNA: TGTGCCTGGAGTGGAGCTAGCAATCAGCCCCAGCATTTT. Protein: CAWSGASNQPQHF.

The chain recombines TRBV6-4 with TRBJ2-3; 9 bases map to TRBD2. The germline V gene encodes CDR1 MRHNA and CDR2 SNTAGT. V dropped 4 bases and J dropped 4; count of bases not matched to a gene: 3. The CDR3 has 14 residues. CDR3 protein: CASSAGLAADTQYF. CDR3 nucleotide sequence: TGTGCCAGCAGTGCGGGACTAGCAGCAGATACGCAGTATTTT.

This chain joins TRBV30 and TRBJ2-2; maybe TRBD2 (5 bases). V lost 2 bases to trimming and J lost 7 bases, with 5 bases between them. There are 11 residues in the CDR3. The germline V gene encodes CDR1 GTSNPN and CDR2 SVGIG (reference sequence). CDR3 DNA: TGTGCCTGGAGTCGGGACGGGGAGCTGTTTTTT. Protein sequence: CAWSRDGELFF.

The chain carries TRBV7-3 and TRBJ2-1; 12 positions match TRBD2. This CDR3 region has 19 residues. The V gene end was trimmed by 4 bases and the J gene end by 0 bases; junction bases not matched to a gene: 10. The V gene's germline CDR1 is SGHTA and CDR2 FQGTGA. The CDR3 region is CASSSTGLAGLSSYNEQFF. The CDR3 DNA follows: TGTGCCAGCAGCTCTACGGGACTAGCGGGTTTGAGCTCCTACAATGAGCAGTTCTTC.

The CDR3, as DNA: TGTGCCAGCGCCAGAGACAGTTCTGGGGCCAACGTCCTGACTTTC. Translation gives CASARDSSGANVLTF. V usage is TRBV7-3 and J usage is TRBJ2-6, with D possibly matching TRBD1 (5 bases). The CDR3 has 15 residues. Germline V gives CDR1 SGHTA, CDR2 FQGTGA. The ends were cut back, 8 bases at V and 1 base at J, with 12 bases in the middle.

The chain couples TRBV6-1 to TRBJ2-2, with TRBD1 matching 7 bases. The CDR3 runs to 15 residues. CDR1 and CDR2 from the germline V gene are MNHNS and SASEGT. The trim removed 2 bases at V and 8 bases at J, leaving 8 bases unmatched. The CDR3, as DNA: TGTGCCAGCAGTGAACAGCAGTGGGGACAGGGGGAGCTGTTTTTT. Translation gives CASSEQQWGQGELFF.

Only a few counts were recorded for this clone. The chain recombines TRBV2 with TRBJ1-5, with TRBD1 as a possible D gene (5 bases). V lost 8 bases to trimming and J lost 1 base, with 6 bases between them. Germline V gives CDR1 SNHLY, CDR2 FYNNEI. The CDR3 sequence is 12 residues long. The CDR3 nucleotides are TGTGCCAGCGGGGGAAGCAATCAGCCCCAGCATTTT. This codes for CASGGSNQPQHF.

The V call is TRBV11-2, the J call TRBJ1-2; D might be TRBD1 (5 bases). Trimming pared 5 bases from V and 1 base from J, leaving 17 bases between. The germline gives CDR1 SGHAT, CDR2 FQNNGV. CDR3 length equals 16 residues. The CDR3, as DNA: TGTGCCAGCAGCCACGACCACAAGACAGTTAACTATGGCTACACCTTC. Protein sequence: CASSHDHKTVNYGYTF.

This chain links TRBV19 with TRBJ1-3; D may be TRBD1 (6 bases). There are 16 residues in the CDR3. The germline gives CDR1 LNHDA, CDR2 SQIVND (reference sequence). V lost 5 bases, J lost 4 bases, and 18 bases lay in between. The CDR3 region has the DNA TGTGCCAGTAGTCTAATACCGGGACACCCAGGAAACACCATATATTTT. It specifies CASSLIPGHPGNTIYF.

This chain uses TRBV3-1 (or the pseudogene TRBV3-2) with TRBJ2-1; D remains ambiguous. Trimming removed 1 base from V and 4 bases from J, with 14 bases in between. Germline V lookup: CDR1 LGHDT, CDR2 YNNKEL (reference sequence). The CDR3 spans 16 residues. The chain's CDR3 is CASSQVGSTSYNEQFF. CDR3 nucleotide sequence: TGTGCCAGCAGCCAAGTGGGTTCGACCAGTTACAATGAGCAGTTCTTC.